This TCR beta chain was sequenced for a study of blood T cell repertoires in COVID-19. Study at large: Material from acute and convalescent COVID-19 was sourced from the United States, Italy and Spain. PBMCs, B-cell-depleted T cells, or T cells provided the cDNA or gDNA that made up the material.

Methods used by the authors: For nucleated cells, counts were estimated from reference gene primer amplification. Measured with immunoSEQ multiplex PCR; TCRdb has only the in-frame clones, and not every one. For V, J and clone size, that table is used; D and trimming come from the DNA. Found here are just under 70,000 clones, about nine tenths of them singletons; the top ten hold over 7.5%. Germline-derived CDR1 and CDR2 are KGHSH and LQKENI. CDR3 length: 14 residues. The J segment lost 7 bases and the V segment lost 4 bases, leaving 2 bases of the junction unmatched. This receptor was taken from a man aged 25-40 years with acute or convalescent COVID-19. The rearrangement joins TRBV18 to TRBJ1-6; 9 positions agree with TRBD1. The source material was peripheral blood. The CDR3 loop reads CASSRDRENSPLHF. The CDR3 DNA sequence: TGTGCCAGCTCACGGGACAGGGAAAATTCACCCCTCCACTTT.